Each of the 12 T cell receptor beta chains below was sequenced from the same sample in a study of response to subunit inactivated influenza vaccine. From the RT-PCR reads, TCRdb called clonotypes with MiXCR, one entry per CDR3 protein. The sample has around 320,000 distinct CDR3 sequences, about 20% seen once. Source: PBMCs from blood, taken around 22 months after vaccination. These TCRs come from a man aged 50 to 75 who received an inactivated influenza vaccine.

The chain links TRBV29-1 to TRBJ2-1; 10 bases match TRBD2. This CDR3 has 15 residues. Germline V gives CDR1 SQVTM, CDR2 ANQGSEA. V was pared by 3 bases and J by 8 bases, with 10 bases of the junction left unmatched. The CDR3 loop is CSVDQSGRALDEQFF. The CDR3 nucleotides read TGCAGCGTTGACCAAAGCGGGAGGGCCCTGGATGAGCAGTTCTTC.

The chain links TRBV24-1 to TRBJ1-2; 7 nucleotides match TRBD1. The V gene end was trimmed by 7 bases and the J gene end by 4 bases; junction bases not matched to a gene: 11. The CDR3 has 15 residues. CDR1 and CDR2 from the germline V gene are KGHDR and SFDVKD. The CDR3 loop reads CATSPPGQSFYGYTF. In DNA, the CDR3 is TGTGCCACCAGCCCTCCGGGACAGAGCTTCTATGGCTACACCTTC.

The chain joins TRBV20-1 to TRBJ2-1; 9 bases match TRBD2. CDR3 length: 14 amino acids. Germline values: CDR1 DFQATT, CDR2 SNEGSKA (reference sequence). V gave up 3 bases and J gave up 7 bases; unmatched junction bases: 7. CDR3 nucleotides: TGCAGTGCTAGGTCAAGCGGGAGGTTGAATGAGCAGTTCTTC. This translates into CSARSSGRLNEQFF.

The chain links TRBV6-5 to TRBJ1-1; 9 nucleotides agree with TRBD1. This CDR3 region has 17 residues. J was trimmed by 0 bases and V by 4 bases; bases with no gene match: 9. The germline V gene encodes CDR1 MNHEY and CDR2 SVGAGI. The CDR3 reads CASSWLGTGRMNTEAFF. For the CDR3, the DNA is TGTGCCAGCAGTTGGCTCGGGACAGGGCGCATGAACACTGAAGCTTTCTTT.

This clonotype was detected only a few times. The chain joins TRBV12-3 or TRBV12-4 to TRBJ1-3; maybe TRBD1 (5 bases). The V end was cut by 3 bases, the J end by 3 bases, with 15 bases between. The CDR3 contains 16 residues. CDR3 nucleotide sequence: TGTGCCAGCAGTTTTAACGTAGGGGTACTTGGAAACACCATATATTTT. This translates into CASSFNVGVLGNTIYF.

V is TRBV20-1 and J is TRBJ2-3, with D possibly TRBD1 on 7 matching bases. With 5 bases removed from V and 2 bases from J, the gap between germline ends came to 14 bases. The CDR3 has 14 amino acids. Germline values: CDR1 DFQATT, CDR2 SNEGSKA (reference sequence). CDR3 in amino acids: CSAGGGQVTDTQYF. DNA for the CDR3: TGCAGTGCTGGGGGAGGACAGGTCACAGATACGCAGTATTTT.

CDR3 in amino acids: CASSPRQSTDTQYF. Here the CDR3 DNA reads TGCGCCAGCAGCCCAAGACAGTCCACAGATACGCAGTATTTT. The chain is built from TRBV4-3 and TRBJ2-3; D perhaps matches TRBD1 (5 bases). The germline V gene encodes CDR1 LGHNA and CDR2 YSLEER. The V end was cut by 4 bases, the J end by 2 bases, with 10 bases between. The CDR3 consists of 14 residues.

This chain links TRBV7-2 with TRBJ1-1; tentatively, D is TRBD1 (5 bases). Germline CDR1 is SGHTA and CDR2 is FQGNSA. CDR3 length: 15 amino acids. Trimming removed 5 bases at V and 3 bases at J, with 16 bases between. DNA for the CDR3: TGTGCCAGCAGCCCGGTCCGAGACAGCGACACTGAAGCTTTCTTT. Protein sequence: CASSPVRDSDTEAFF.

This clonotype was seen more than once but under ten times. V is TRBV12-3 or TRBV12-4 and J is TRBJ1-5, with unresolved D. The CDR3 totals 12 residues. V shed 8 bases and J shed 4 bases, with 9 bases lying between them. This CDR3 reads CASSGLNQPQHF. DNA for the CDR3: TGTGCCAGCTCGGGCCTTAATCAGCCCCAGCATTTT.

This clonotype was counted only a few times. This sequence joins TRBV28 and TRBJ2-3; 10 bases map to TRBD2. This CDR3 is 15 amino acids long. Trimming cost V 8 bases and J 0 bases; bases outside gene matches: 5. Germline V gene lookup returns CDR1 MDHEN and CDR2 SYDVKM. The CDR3 sequence is CASGGLAPSTDTQYF. CDR3 coding DNA: TGTGCCAGCGGGGGACTAGCGCCTAGCACAGATACGCAGTATTTT.

The chain combines TRBV12-3 or TRBV12-4 with TRBJ2-2; perhaps TRBD2 as D (6 bases). Trimming left V 1 base short and J 1 base short, with 7 bases between. The CDR3 extends over 15 amino acids. CDR3 sequence (DNA): TGTGCCAGCAGTTTAGAAGCGGGGAACACCGGGGAGCTGTTTTTT. Residues: CASSLEAGNTGELFF.

This clonotype was found a few times. This chain connects TRBV28 to TRBJ2-1, with TRBD2 identical over 7 bases. With V trimmed by 8 bases and J by 9 bases, 16 bases remained unmatched. Germline CDR1 is MDHEN and CDR2 is SYDVKM. The CDR3 sequence is 15 residues long. The CDR3 loop is CASESGTTLSGEQFF. For the CDR3, the DNA is TGTGCCAGCGAATCCGGGACTACACTGAGCGGTGAGCAGTTCTTC.